This is a list of T cell receptor beta chains from one sample in a study of blood T cells in healthy people across ages. MiXCR, run by TCRdb on the 5' RACE reads, gives a single entry per CDR3 protein. This sample has over 1,300,000 distinct CDR3 sequences; approximately 59% occur once, and the top ten carry 6.5% to 8%. Sequenced input: blood. Receptors were obtained from a man aged 18 to 35 in good health. CDR3s include the opening cysteine and the closing phenylalanine or tryptophan.

TRBV20-1	TRBJ2-1	CSAPRVSYNEQFF
TRBV29-1	TRBJ2-1	CSFGGGPVNEQFF
TRBV18	TRBJ2-1	CASSPIAGGPFDEQFF
TRBV25-1	TRBJ1-2	CASSDGVRGTIGYTF
TRBV9	TRBJ1-5	CASSVGGFGNQPQHF
TRBV25-1	TRBJ2-5	CASSESRGLDLETQYF
TRBV7-9	TRBJ2-3	CASSPPWGANTDTQYF
TRBV3-1	TRBJ1-2	CASSPGIDGYTF
TRBV5-4	TRBJ1-6	CASSLKRSSYNSPLHF
TRBV15	TRBJ1-1	CATSRDGDRPLLEAFF
TRBV11-2	TRBJ2-1	CASSLMIGGPRDEQFF
TRBV20-1	TRBJ2-1	CSALDRASYNEQFF
TRBV21-1	TRBJ1-6	CASSKGCGGPSSSYNSPLHF
TRBV18	TRBJ2-3	CASSPYGLAGGDTQYF
TRBV20-1	TRBJ1-1	CSARDVGGYTEAFF
TRBV10-3	TRBJ2-7	CATDQGGGEQYF
TRBV6-1	TRBJ1-1	CASSDNWNTEAFF
TRBV5-1	TRBJ1-2	CASRQPDGAVGYTF
TRBV6-2/TRBV6-3	TRBJ2-7	CASSPLDGYSYEQYF
TRBV5-1	TRBJ2-4	CASSLYAAGGYKNIQYF
TRBV12-3/TRBV12-4	TRBJ2-1	CASSVSGGNYNEQFF
TRBV27	TRBJ2-7	CASSSKTDVAWYEQYF
TRBV29-1	TRBJ1-2	CSVARANYGYTF
TRBV12-3/TRBV12-4	TRBJ2-1	CASLAGGKHNEQFF
TRBV6-2/TRBV6-3	TRBJ1-2	CANSYSTTSSNGYTF
TRBV5-1	TRBJ1-1	CASSLTGVGNTEAFF
TRBV7-9	TRBJ2-3	CASSLVASGVGTQYF
TRBV5-5	TRBJ1-2	CASSISVDYGYTF
TRBV20-1	TRBJ2-2	CSSGTNTGELFF